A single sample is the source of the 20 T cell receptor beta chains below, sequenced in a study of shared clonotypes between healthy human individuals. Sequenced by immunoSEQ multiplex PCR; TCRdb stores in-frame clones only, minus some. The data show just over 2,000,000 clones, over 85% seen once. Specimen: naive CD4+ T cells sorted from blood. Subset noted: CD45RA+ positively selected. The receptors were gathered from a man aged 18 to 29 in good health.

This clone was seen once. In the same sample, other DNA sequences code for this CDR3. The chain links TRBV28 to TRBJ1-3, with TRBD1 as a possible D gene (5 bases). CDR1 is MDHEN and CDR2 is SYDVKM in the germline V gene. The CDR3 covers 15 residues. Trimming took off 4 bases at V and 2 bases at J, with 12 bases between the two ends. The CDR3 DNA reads TGTGCCAGCAGTTCCCCGGGGGGGGCTGGAAACACCATATATTTT. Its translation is CASSSPGGAGNTIYF.

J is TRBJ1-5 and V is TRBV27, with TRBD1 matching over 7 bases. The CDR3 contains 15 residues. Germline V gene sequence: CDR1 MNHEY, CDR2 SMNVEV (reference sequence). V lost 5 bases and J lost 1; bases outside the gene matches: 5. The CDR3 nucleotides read TGTGCCAGCAGTCCAGAGACAGGGAGCAATCAGCCCCAGCATTTT. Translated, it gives CASSPETGSNQPQHF.

CDR3 in amino acids: CASSLLATGTGGSPLHF. CDR3 sequence (DNA): TGTGCCAGCAGTTTATTGGCGACCGGGACAGGGGGTTCACCCCTCCACTTT. J is TRBJ1-6 and V is TRBV28; 11 bases are a match to TRBD1. CDR3 length: 17 amino acids. V lost 1 base, J lost 9 bases, and 8 bases stayed unmatched. Germline V gives CDR1 MDHEN, CDR2 SYDVKM.

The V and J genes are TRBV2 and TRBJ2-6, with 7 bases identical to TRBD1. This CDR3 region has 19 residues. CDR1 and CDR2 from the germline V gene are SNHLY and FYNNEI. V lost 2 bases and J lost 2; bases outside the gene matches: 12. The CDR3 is CASSEWVSDRLPGANVLTF. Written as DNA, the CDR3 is TGTGCCAGCAGTGAATGGGTCTCGGACAGGTTACCTGGGGCCAACGTCCTGACTTTC. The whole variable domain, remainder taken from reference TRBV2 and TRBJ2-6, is EPEVTQTPSHQVTQMGQEVILRCVPISNHLYFYWYRQILGQKVEFLVSFYNNEISEKSEIFDDQFSVERPDGSNFTLKIRSTKLEDSAMYFCASSEWVSDRLPGANVLTFGAGSRLTVL.

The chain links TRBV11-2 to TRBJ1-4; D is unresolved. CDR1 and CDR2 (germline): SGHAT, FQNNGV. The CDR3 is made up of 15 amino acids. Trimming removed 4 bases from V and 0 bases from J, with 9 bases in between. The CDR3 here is CASSYSETTNEKLFF. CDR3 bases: TGTGCCAGCAGCTATTCGGAGACAACTAATGAAAAACTGTTTTTT.

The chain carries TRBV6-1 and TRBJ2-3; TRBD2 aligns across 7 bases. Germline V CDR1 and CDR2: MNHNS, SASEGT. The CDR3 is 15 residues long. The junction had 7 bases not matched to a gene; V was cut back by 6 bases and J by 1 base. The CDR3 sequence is CASRRAGVGTDTQYF. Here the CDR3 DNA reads TGTGCCAGCAGAAGGGCGGGAGTGGGCACAGATACGCAGTATTTT.

CDR3 in amino acids: CAWGRALKQNTEAFF. The DNA for the CDR3 is TGTGCCTGGGGACGGGCCCTCAAGCAGAACACTGAAGCTTTCTTT. V gene TRBV30 combines with J gene TRBJ1-1; D unresolved. The V end was cut by 5 bases, the J end by 1 base, with 17 bases between. The CDR3 contains 15 residues. Per germline, CDR1 GTSNPN and CDR2 SVGIG (reference sequence).

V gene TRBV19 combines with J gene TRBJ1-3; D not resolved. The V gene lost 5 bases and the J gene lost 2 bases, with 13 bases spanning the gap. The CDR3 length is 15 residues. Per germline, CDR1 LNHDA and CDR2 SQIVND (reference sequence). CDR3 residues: CASSENLDAGNTIYF. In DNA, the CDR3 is TGTGCCAGTAGTGAGAATCTGGACGCTGGAAACACCATATATTTT.

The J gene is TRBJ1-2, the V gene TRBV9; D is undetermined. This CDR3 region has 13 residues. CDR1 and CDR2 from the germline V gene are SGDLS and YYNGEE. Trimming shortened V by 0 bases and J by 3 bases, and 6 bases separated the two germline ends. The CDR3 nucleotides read TGTGCCAGCAGCGTAGATGACTACTATGGCTACACCTTC. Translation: CASSVDDYYGYTF.

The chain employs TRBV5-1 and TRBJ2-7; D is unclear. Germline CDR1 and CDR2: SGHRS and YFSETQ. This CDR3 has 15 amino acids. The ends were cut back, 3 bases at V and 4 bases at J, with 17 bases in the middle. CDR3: CASSYSITQYYEQYF. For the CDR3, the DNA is TGCGCCAGCAGCTACTCAATAACTCAATATTACGAGCAGTACTTC.

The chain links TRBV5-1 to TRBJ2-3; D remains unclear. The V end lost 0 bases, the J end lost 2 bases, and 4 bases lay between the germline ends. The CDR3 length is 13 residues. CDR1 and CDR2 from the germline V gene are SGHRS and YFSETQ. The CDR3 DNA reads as TGCGCCAGCAGCTTGGTATACACAGATACGCAGTATTTT. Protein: CASSLVYTDTQYF.

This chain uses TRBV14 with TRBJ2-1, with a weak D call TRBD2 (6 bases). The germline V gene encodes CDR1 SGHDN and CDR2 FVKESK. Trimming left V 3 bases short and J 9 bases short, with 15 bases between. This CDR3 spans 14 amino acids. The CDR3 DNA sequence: TGTGCCAGCAGCCAGGCGCGGGGAGCAGGTGAGCAGTTCTTC. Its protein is CASSQARGAGEQFF.

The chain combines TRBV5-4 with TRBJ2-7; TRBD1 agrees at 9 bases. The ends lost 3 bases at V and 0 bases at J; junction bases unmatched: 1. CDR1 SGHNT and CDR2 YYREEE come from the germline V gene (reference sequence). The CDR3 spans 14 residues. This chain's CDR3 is CASSWDRVSYEQYF. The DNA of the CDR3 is TGTGCCAGCAGCTGGGACAGGGTCTCCTACGAGCAGTACTTC.

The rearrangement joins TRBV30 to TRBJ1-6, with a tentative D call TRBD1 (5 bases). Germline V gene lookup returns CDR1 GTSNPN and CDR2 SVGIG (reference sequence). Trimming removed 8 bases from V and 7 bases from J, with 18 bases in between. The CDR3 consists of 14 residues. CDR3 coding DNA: TGTGCCCGTGAGGTCCGGGACGGCAATTCACCCCTCCACTTT. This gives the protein CAREVRDGNSPLHF.

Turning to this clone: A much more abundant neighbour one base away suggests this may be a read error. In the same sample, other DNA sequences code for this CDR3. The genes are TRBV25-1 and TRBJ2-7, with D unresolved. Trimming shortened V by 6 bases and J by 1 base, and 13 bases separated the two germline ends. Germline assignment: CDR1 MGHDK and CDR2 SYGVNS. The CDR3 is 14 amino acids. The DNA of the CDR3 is TGTGCCAGCAGGGACGAGACTGGGTCCTACGAGCAGTACTTC. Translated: CASRDETGSYEQYF.

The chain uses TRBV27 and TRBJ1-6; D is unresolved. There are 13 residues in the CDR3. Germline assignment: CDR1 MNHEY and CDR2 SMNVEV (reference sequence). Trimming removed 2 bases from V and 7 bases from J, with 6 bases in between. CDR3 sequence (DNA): TGTGCCAGCAGTTTAGTAAGGAATTCACCCCTCCACTTT. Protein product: CASSLVRNSPLHF.

The DNA for the CDR3 is TGTGCCAGCTCACCGGGGGGCGCGACTGGTGGCTACACCTTC. This encodes CASSPGGATGGYTF. The chain has TRBV18 and TRBJ1-2; tentatively, D is TRBD1 (6 bases). V dropped 3 bases and J dropped 7 bases, with 15 bases sitting between them. CDR1 is KGHSH and CDR2 is LQKENI in the germline V gene. CDR3 length: 14 amino acids.

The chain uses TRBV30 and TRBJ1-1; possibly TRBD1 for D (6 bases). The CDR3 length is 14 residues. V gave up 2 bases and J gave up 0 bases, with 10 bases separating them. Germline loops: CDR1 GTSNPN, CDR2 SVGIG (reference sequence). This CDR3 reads CAWSQGKLNTEAFF. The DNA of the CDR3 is TGTGCCTGGAGTCAGGGGAAATTGAACACTGAAGCTTTCTTT. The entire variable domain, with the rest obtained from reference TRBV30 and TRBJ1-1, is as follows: SQTIHQWPATLVQPVGSPLSLECTVEGTSNPNLYWYRQAAGRGLQLLFYSVGIGQISSEVPQNLSASRPQDRQFILSSKKLLLSDSGFYLCAWSQGKLNTEAFFGQGTRLTVV.

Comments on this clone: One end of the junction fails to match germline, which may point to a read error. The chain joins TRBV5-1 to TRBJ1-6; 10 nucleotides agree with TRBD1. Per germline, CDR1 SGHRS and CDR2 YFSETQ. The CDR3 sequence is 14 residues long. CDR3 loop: CASSFYNRDRGCSF. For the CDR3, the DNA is TGCGCCAGCAGCTTCTATAACCGGGACAGGGGATGTAGCTTT.

The CDR3 sequence is CASSHDTGTVTYEQYF. In nucleotides, the CDR3 is TGTGCCAGCAGCCACGATACCGGGACAGTCACCTACGAGCAGTACTTC. The chain uses TRBV5-5 and TRBJ2-7, with 7 nucleotides matching TRBD1. This CDR3 is built from 16 residues. Losses at the gene ends were 4 bases for V and 2 bases for J; bases not matched to a gene: 12. Germline CDR1 SGHKS, CDR2 YYEKEE (reference sequence).